This TCR beta chain emerged from a study of OX40 agonist ivuxolimab in advanced cancers. Study results and caveats: The average count of expanded clones was higher among CD8+ T cells than among CD4+.

On this clone itself: The antigen is not known.

Sequencing was performed with immunoSEQ multiplex PCR; in TCRdb, only in-frame clones are kept and a portion is missing. Altogether 60,000 to 75,000 clones are present, almost 90% being singletons, with the ten largest covering about 0.9%. The receptor's source is an adult with an advanced solid tumor such as melanoma, head and neck, liver or kidney cancer. Sequencing was performed on CD4+ or CD8+ T cells sorted from blood, taken in a trial of the OX40 agonist ivuxolimab.

CDR3: CARPTDRAGTYTQPPPYNEQFF. DNA for the CDR3: TGTGCCAGACCTACAGATAGAGCCGGGACCTACACGCAGCCACCCCCCTACAATGAGCAGTTCTTC. V usage is TRBV2 and J usage is TRBJ2-1; D may be TRBD1 or TRBD2 (5 bases each). CDR1 and CDR2 (germline): SNHLY, FYNNEI. This CDR3 comprises 22 residues. The V gene lost 9 bases and the J gene lost 2 bases, with 38 bases spanning the gap.